The 18 T cell receptor beta chains given below trace back to one sample, sequenced in a study of regulatory T cells in long-lasting Graves disease. The authors built TCR beta libraries using iRepertoire HTBI primers and Arm-PCR of CDR3 regions. In TCRdb, the multiplex PCR reads were re-called with MiXCR into one record per CDR3 protein. Seen here are nearly 350,000 distinct CDR3 sequences, about 18% observed once, and the top ten hold 29%. Noted time point: persistent/refractory GD, antithyroid drugs over 5 years with positive TRAb. Following extraction of RNA from PBMCs, that RNA was used to make the TCR library. The sample consisted of peripheral blood mononuclear cells (PBMCs), taken when the disease was refractory, from a patient treated with antithyroid drugs. These receptors were obtained from a female donor with Graves disease.

This clonotype has at least ten counts. The chain uses TRBV7-9 and TRBJ1-1, with D tentatively TRBD1 (6 bases). Germline V gives CDR1 SEHNR, CDR2 FQNEAQ (reference sequence). The CDR3 is 15 amino acids. Trimming left V 0 bases short and J 6 bases short, with 14 bases between. In DNA form, the CDR3 reads TGTGCCAGCAGCTTAGCTAGACGGGACACCGCTGAAGCTTTCTTT. Translated: CASSLARRDTAEAFF.

This clonotype was picked up a small number of times. The chain links TRBV27 to TRBJ2-7, with 12 bases that match TRBD2. Unmatched junction bases numbered 5, after V lost 5 bases and J lost 3 bases. Germline CDR1 is MNHEY and CDR2 is SMNVEV (reference sequence). The CDR3 totals 15 residues. The CDR3 sequence is CASSPLAGGLYEQYF. Written as DNA, the CDR3 is TGTGCCAGCAGTCCACTAGCGGGAGGTCTCTACGAGCAGTACTTC.

The chain is built from TRBV6-5 and TRBJ1-4; 9 bases map to TRBD1. V trimming: 2 bases; J trimming: 3 bases; junction bases outside the gene matches: 22. The CDR3 has 22 residues. Germline loops: CDR1 MNHEY, CDR2 SVGAGI. The CDR3 sequence is CASSYPRIQTGTGIFANEKLFF. The CDR3 coding sequence is TGTGCCAGCAGTTACCCTCGGATCCAAACCGGGACAGGGATTTTCGCTAATGAAAAACTGTTTTTT.

At least ten counts were recorded for this clonotype. This chain connects TRBV30 to TRBJ1-3; 8 bases match TRBD1. The junction had 4 bases not matched to a gene; V was cut back by 3 bases and J by 3 bases. The CDR3 is made up of 14 amino acids. Per germline, CDR1 GTSNPN and CDR2 SVGIG (reference sequence). The CDR3 nucleotides are TGTGCCTGGAGAACAGGGGGTCTTGGAAACACCATATATTTT. It yields the protein CAWRTGGLGNTIYF.

This rearrangement joins TRBV19 to TRBJ1-1, with a tentative D call TRBD1 (5 bases). V lost 10 bases and J 2 bases, leaving 20 bases between the germline ends. Germline CDR1 reads LNHDA; CDR2 reads SQIVND (reference sequence). The CDR3 has 15 residues. CDR3 coding DNA: TGTGCCACTAACGACGGCGGGGCGGGAAACACTGAAGCTTTCTTT. It is translated as CATNDGGAGNTEAFF.

In this sample, this clonotype turned up many times. CDR3 in DNA: TGTGCCAGCAGTGTAGGGGGTCAGAACACTGAAGCTTTCTTT. Its translation: CASSVGGQNTEAFF. This rearrangement joins TRBV25-1 to TRBJ1-1; tentative D call: TRBD1 (6 bases). Trimming stripped 4 bases from V and 1 base from J, with 10 bases between. CDR3 length equals 14 residues. Germline values: CDR1 MGHDK, CDR2 SYGVNS.

At least ten counts were recorded for this clonotype. The chain couples TRBV5-1 to TRBJ1-4; D gene unclear. CDR3 length: 15 residues. Trimming took 4 bases from V and 0 from J, leaving 10 bases between them. Germline V gene sequence: CDR1 SGHRS, CDR2 YFSETQ. CDR3 bases: TGCGCCAGCAGCCTGGATGGTGCAACTAATGAAAAACTGTTTTTT. Translation: CASSLDGATNEKLFF.

Concerning this clonotype itself: This sequence may be a read error, since a much larger clone differs from it by one base. This chain uses TRBV4-1 with TRBJ1-5; D call uncertain. V was clipped by 0 bases and J by 9 bases, with 15 bases between them. Germline V CDR1 and CDR2: MGHRA, YSYEKL. The CDR3 spans 15 residues. CDR3 in DNA: TGCGCCAGCAGCCAAGATAAGGCGGAAACCCGGCCCCAGCATTTT. Protein sequence: CASSQDKAETRPQHF.

This clonotype was recorded at least ten times. The junction differs from germline at one of its ends, possibly a read error. The chain carries TRBV5-1 and TRBJ2-2, with a possible D match to TRBD1 (6 bases). This CDR3 contains 15 residues. CDR1 is SGHRS and CDR2 is YFSETQ in the germline V gene. The CDR3 DNA reads as TGTGCCAGCAGCCTGGGACACCTGAACACCGGGGAGCTGTTTTTT. This gives the protein CASSLGHLNTGELFF.

Ten or more counts support this clonotype. The chain recombines TRBV7-9 with TRBJ1-2; no clear D gene. Germline V CDR1 and CDR2: SEHNR, FQNEAQ (reference sequence). The CDR3 covers 15 residues. Trimming stripped 8 bases from V and 3 bases from J, with 19 bases between. This CDR3 reads CASYGSTYPDYGYTF. CDR3 bases: TGTGCCAGCTACGGTAGTACATATCCAGACTATGGCTACACCTTC.

The chain links TRBV4-1 to TRBJ1-2, with TRBD1 matching over 7 bases. Germline CDR1 and CDR2: MGHRA and YSYEKL. The V segment lost 5 bases and the J segment 4 bases; nucleotides outside the gene matches: 4. This CDR3 contains 13 residues. The CDR3 here is CASSERGLYGYTF. In DNA form, the CDR3 reads TGCGCCAGCAGCGAAAGGGGGCTCTATGGCTACACCTTC.

The chain uses TRBV10-3 and TRBJ2-7; 11 nucleotides align to TRBD1. This CDR3 has 15 residues. V trimming: 4 bases; J trimming: 2 bases; junction bases outside the gene matches: 4. Looked up from germline, CDR1 is ENHRY and CDR2 is SYGVKD. DNA for the CDR3: TGTGCCATCAGTGGAGGACAGGGGGCTACCTACGAGCAGTACTTC. This encodes CAISGGQGATYEQYF.

For this clonotype: A far larger clone differs by one base, so this is likely a read error. J is TRBJ1-5 and V is TRBV6-6; D gene unclear. There are 13 residues in the CDR3. Germline V gives CDR1 MNHNY, CDR2 SVGAGI (reference sequence). This CDR3 is CASGYSPNQPQHF. For the CDR3, the DNA is TGTGCCAGCGGTTACTCTCCCAATCAGCCCCAGCATTTT.

The chain combines TRBV5-1 with TRBJ1-1, with unresolved D. The CDR3 loop spans 14 amino acids. V lost 0 bases, J lost 1 base, and 7 bases lay in between. Germline values: CDR1 SGHRS, CDR2 YFSETQ. CDR3 DNA: TGCGCCAGCAGCTTGGGAATGGCGAACACTGAAGCTTTCTTT. It is translated as CASSLGMANTEAFF.

V gene TRBV4-3 combines with J gene TRBJ1-3; TRBD1 might be the D (5 bases). Germline-derived CDR1 and CDR2 are LGHNA and YSLEER. The CDR3 is made up of 17 amino acids. V was pared by 0 bases and J by 3 bases, with 15 bases between. CDR3 amino acids: CASSQDAVGTYGNTIYF. CDR3 coding DNA: TGCGCCAGCAGCCAAGACGCGGTGGGGACCTATGGAAACACCATATATTTT.

This chain uses TRBV2 with TRBJ2-1, with 10 bases fitting TRBD1. Germline V lookup: CDR1 SNHLY, CDR2 FYNNEI. This CDR3 spans 14 amino acids. V dropped 7 bases and J dropped 7; count of bases not matched to a gene: 7. The CDR3 loop is CASKWTGGENEQFF. The CDR3 bases are TGTGCCAGCAAGTGGACAGGGGGGGAAAATGAGCAGTTCTTC.

Many counts were recorded for this clonotype. This chain connects TRBV5-1 to TRBJ2-7; 7 nucleotides align to TRBD1. Germline-derived CDR1 and CDR2 are SGHRS and YFSETQ. After removal of 2 bases from V and 3 bases from J, the junction contained 14 bases not matched to a gene. This CDR3 is built from 17 residues. This CDR3 is CASSLGGIGTDIYEQYF. CDR3 nucleotide sequence: TGCGCCAGCAGCTTAGGAGGAATTGGGACAGACATCTACGAGCAGTACTTC. Based on the CDR3 plus reference TRBV5-1 and TRBJ2-7, the full variable domain is KAGVTQTPRYLIKTRGQQVTLSCSPISGHRSVSWYQQTPGQGLQFLFEYFSETQRNKGNFPGRFSGRQFSNSRSEMNVSTLELGDSALYLCASSLGGIGTDIYEQYFGPGTRLTVT.

The CDR3 coding sequence is TGCAGTGCTAGGTCCTTGGACTTTCTGCGGCAGCCCCAGCATTTT. It is translated as CSARSLDFLRQPQHF. The rearrangement uses TRBV20-1 and TRBJ1-5; no reliable D call. CDR1 and CDR2 (germline): DFQATT, SNEGSKA (reference sequence). The length of the CDR3 is 15 residues. V gave up 3 bases and J gave up 7 bases, with 19 bases separating them.